This is a list of T cell receptor beta chains from one sample in a study of CD8 T cells in ankylosing spondylitis. TCRdb re-analysed the 5' RACE reads in MiXCR, keeping a single row per CDR3 protein. There are under 150,000 distinct CDR3 sequences in the sample; roughly 8.8% occur only once, and approximately 3.4% lies in the top ten. The sequencing sample was made of blood, either unsorted or a sorted T cell fraction (not recorded which). These TCRs come from a male donor with ankylosing spondylitis or in good health (not recorded which). Each CDR3 is given with its conserved first and last residue. A D gene is named only where the DNA matches it firmly. The size field is filled for only some rows; it gives once, few, many or a size class.

clone_size: .
v_call: TRBV20-1
d_call: TRBD2
j_call: TRBJ2-7
cdr3_nt: TGCAGTGCAGGACTAGCGGGAGAGGAGCAGTACTTC
cdr3_aa: CSAGLAGEEQYF

clone_size: .
v_call: TRBV20-1
d_call: TRBD1
j_call: TRBJ2-7
cdr3_nt: TGCAGTGCGGGAGACCAAGACAGGGCGAGCTCCTACGAGCAGTACTTC
cdr3_aa: CSAGDQDRASSYEQYF

clone_size: many
v_call: TRBV7-2
d_call: .
j_call: TRBJ2-7
cdr3_nt: TGTGCCAGCAGCTTGGGACCCCCAGGGGTCTCCCTCTACGAGCAGTACTTC
cdr3_aa: CASSLGPPGVSLYEQYF

clone_size: .
v_call: TRBV4-3
d_call: TRBD2
j_call: TRBJ2-6
cdr3_nt: TGCGCCAGCAGCCCCATAGCGGGACCAAGCTCTGGGGCCAACGTCCTGACTTTC
cdr3_aa: CASSPIAGPSSGANVLTF

clone_size: .
v_call: TRBV29-1
d_call: TRBD1
j_call: TRBJ2-3
cdr3_nt: TGCAGCGTTGACTGGGACAGAGGCACAGATACGCAGTATTTT
cdr3_aa: CSVDWDRGTDTQYF

clone_size: many
v_call: TRBV5-1
d_call: TRBD2
j_call: TRBJ2-1
cdr3_nt: TGCGCCAGCAGCTTGCCCAGCGGGAGTCAGCACAATGAGCAGTTCTTC
cdr3_aa: CASSLPSGSQHNEQFF

clone_size: many
v_call: TRBV7-2
d_call: .
j_call: TRBJ1-1
cdr3_nt: TGTGCCAGCAGCGAACGGGACCTCCTCAAGTCTTTCTTT
cdr3_aa: CASSERDLLKSFF

clone_size: many
v_call: TRBV24-1
d_call: .
j_call: TRBJ2-1
cdr3_nt: TGTGCCACCAGTGATTTGCTCTGGCGACTAGATCCCGAAATCTACAATGAGCAGTTCTTC
cdr3_aa: CATSDLLWRLDPEIYNEQFF

clone_size: many
v_call: TRBV20-1
d_call: .
j_call: TRBJ2-5
cdr3_nt: TGCAGTGCCAGCACTACCCCGCAAGAGACCCAGTACTTC
cdr3_aa: CSASTTPQETQYF

clone_size: many
v_call: TRBV12-3/TRBV12-4
d_call: TRBD2
j_call: TRBJ2-5
cdr3_nt: TGTGCCAGCAGTTCAGCGGGAGGCCCTCAAGAGACCCAGTACTTC
cdr3_aa: CASSSAGGPQETQYF

clone_size: .
v_call: TRBV27
d_call: .
j_call: TRBJ1-5
cdr3_nt: TGTGCCAGCAGTTTATTGGGGTTTAATCAGCCCCAGCATTTT
cdr3_aa: CASSLLGFNQPQHF

clone_size: few
v_call: TRBV7-2
d_call: .
j_call: TRBJ2-7
cdr3_nt: TGTGCCAGCAGCCGATCGAAAGTCTCCTACGAGCAGTACTTC
cdr3_aa: CASSRSKVSYEQYF